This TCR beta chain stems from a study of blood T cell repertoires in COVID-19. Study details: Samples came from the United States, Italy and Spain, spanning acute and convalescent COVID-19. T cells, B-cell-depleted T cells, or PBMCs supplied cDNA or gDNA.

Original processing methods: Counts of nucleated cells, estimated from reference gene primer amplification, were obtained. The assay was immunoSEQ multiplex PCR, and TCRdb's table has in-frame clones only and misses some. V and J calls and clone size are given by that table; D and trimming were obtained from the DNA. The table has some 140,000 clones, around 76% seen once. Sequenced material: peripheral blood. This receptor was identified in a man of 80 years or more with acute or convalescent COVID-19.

CDR3 sequence reads: CASSFNSNYGYTF. CDR3 DNA: TGTGCCAGCAGTTTCAACTCTAACTATGGCTACACCTTC. The chain carries TRBV27 and TRBJ1-2; no definite D call. CDR3 length equals 13 residues. From germline, CDR1 is MNHEY and CDR2 SMNVEV (reference sequence). V shed 3 bases and J shed 0 bases, with 5 bases lying between them.